The clone carrying this TCR beta chain was seen at least ten times. Axillary draining lymph nodes of breast cancer patients supplied the node samples. This sample was taken from a study of breast tumors, draining lymph nodes, adjacent tissues. TCRdb ran MiXCR on the multiplex PCR reads and lists one entry per CDR3 protein. The table records approximately 210,000 distinct CDR3 sequences, about 34% of them present only once. From germline, CDR1 is MNHNY and CDR2 SVGAGI (reference sequence). The CDR3 runs to 18 residues. Deletions cut 5 bases from V and 0 bases from J, with 17 bases between. The genes are TRBV6-6 and TRBJ2-6, with D possibly called TRBD1 or TRBD2 (5 bases each). Input material: axillary lymph node tissue. This clonotype originated in a female donor with breast cancer. Some clones in this sample may be carry-over from other donors' samples. The CDR3 loop reads CASSHRDGRSSGANVLTF. The CDR3, as DNA: TGTGCCAGCAGTCACCGGGACGGACGAAGCTCTGGGGCCAACGTCCTGACTTTC.